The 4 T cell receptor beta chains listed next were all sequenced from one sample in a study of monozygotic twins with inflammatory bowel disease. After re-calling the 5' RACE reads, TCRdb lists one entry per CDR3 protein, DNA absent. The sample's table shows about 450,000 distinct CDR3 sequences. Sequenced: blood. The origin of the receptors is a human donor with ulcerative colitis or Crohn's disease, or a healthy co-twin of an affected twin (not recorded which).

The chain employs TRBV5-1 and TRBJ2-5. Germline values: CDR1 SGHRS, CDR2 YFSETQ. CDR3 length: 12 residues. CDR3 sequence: CASAAQQETQYF.

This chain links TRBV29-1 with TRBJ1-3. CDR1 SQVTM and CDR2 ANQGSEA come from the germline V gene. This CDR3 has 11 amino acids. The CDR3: CSARAGNTIYF.

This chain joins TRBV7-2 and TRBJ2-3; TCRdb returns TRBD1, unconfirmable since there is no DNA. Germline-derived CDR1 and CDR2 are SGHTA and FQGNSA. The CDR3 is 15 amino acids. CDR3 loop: CASSRGQGMLYTQYF.

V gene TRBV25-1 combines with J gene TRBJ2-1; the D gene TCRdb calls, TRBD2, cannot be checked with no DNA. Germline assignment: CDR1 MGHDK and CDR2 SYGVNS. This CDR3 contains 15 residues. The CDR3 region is CASSEGSGGYNEQFF.